Listed here is a single TCR beta chain. Its antigen is still unknown. These data originate in a study of cytomegalovirus exposure and HLA in healthy donors. Germline assignment: CDR1 MDHEN and CDR2 SYDVKM. There are 16 residues in the CDR3. V shed 6 bases, J shed 2 bases, and the junction held 6 bases outside the gene matches. Primers: 60 Vbeta forward and 13 Jbeta reverse. Sequencing used immunoSEQ multiplex PCR; TCRdb keeps in-frame clones, though not all of them. The table records about 87,000 clones, over 70% of them present only once. Study outcomes and limitations: In a later analysis, TCR beta V- and J-gene trimming showed a link to a missense DCLRE1C variant. Most observed TCR sequences were rare, whereas some public TCRs were detected in many donors. Presence/absence analyses took donor sequencing depth as roughly uniform.

The rearrangement links TRBV28 to TRBJ2-5; 13 positions match TRBD2. Sequences were obtained from PBMCs. The source is a man aged 30 to 45 in good health and CMV-seropositive. The CDR3 sequence is CASRFPGLAGQETQYF. As DNA, the CDR3 is TGTGCCAGCAGATTTCCGGGACTAGCGGGGCAAGAGACCCAGTACTTC.